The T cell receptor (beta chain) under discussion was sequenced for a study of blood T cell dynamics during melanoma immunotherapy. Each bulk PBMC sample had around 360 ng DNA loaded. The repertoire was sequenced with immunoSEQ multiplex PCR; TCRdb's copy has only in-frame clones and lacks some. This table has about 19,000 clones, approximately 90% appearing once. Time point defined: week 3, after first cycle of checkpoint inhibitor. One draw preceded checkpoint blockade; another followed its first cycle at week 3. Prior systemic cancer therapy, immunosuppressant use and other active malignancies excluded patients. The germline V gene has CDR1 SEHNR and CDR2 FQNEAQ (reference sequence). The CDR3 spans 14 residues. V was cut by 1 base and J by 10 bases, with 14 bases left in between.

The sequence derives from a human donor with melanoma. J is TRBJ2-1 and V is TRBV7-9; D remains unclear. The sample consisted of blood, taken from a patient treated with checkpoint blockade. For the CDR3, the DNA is TGTGCCAGCAGCTTAGATGGGCCCGCGCGAGAGCAGTTCTTC. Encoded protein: CASSLDGPAREQFF.